The 17 T cell receptor beta chains reported below all come from one sample, sequenced in a study of shared clonotypes between healthy human individuals. Selected positively for CCR7 and CD45RO-negative, naive CD8 cells excluded terminally differentiated effector memory CD45RA+ cells. The table came from immunoSEQ multiplex PCR; TCRdb's copy has only in-frame clones and leaves some out. The sample yields hundreds of thousands of clones, about 92% seen once. Material: naive CD8+ T cells sorted from blood. The receptors come from a man aged 30-40 years in good health.

The chain combines TRBV7-9 with TRBJ2-7; 9 nucleotides match TRBD2. The CDR3 extends over 15 amino acids. Germline CDR1 SEHNR, CDR2 FQNEAQ (reference sequence). V lost 3 bases, J lost 4 bases, and 7 bases stayed unmatched. The CDR3 protein is CASSFGGGAVYEQYF. In DNA, the CDR3 is TGTGCCAGCAGCTTCGGCGGGGGGGCCGTATACGAGCAGTACTTC.

This chain connects TRBV27 to TRBJ2-3; the D gene is possibly TRBD1 (6 bases). Per germline, CDR1 MNHEY and CDR2 SMNVEV (reference sequence). The ends were cut back, 3 bases at V and 1 base at J, with 20 bases in the middle. This CDR3 is 18 amino acids long. The CDR3 reads CASSFGGTHKGGTDTQYF. CDR3 coding DNA: TGTGCCAGCAGTTTTGGGGGCACACATAAAGGGGGCACAGATACGCAGTATTTT.

The rearrangement links TRBV11-2 to TRBJ2-7; possibly TRBD1 for D (6 bases). The CDR3 is 16 residues long. Germline CDR1 and CDR2: SGHAT and FQNNGV. V dropped 2 bases and J dropped 3 bases, with 17 bases sitting between them. The CDR3 sequence is CASSLNAQGLFYEQYF. Written as DNA, the CDR3 is TGTGCCAGCAGCTTAAATGCACAGGGTTTGTTCTACGAGCAGTACTTC.

This chain joins TRBV7-3 and TRBJ1-1; D remains unclear. The CDR3 has 16 amino acids. The V and J ends lost 1 base and 0 bases respectively, with 12 bases between them. Germline values: CDR1 SGHTA, CDR2 FQGTGA. This chain's CDR3 is CASSLSPGELNTEAFF. CDR3 sequence (DNA): TGTGCCAGCAGCTTAAGTCCCGGGGAGTTGAACACTGAAGCTTTCTTT.

The rearrangement uses TRBV7-8 and TRBJ2-7; D tentatively fits TRBD1 or TRBD2 (5 bases each). This CDR3 is built from 15 residues. Between the trimmed V and J ends, which lost 1 base and 2 bases, there was a span of 12 bases. The germline V gene encodes CDR1 SGHVS and CDR2 FQNEAQ. The CDR3 sequence is CASSLGGPMTYEQYF. The CDR3, as DNA: TGTGCCAGCAGCTTAGGGGGACCGATGACCTACGAGCAGTACTTC.

The V and J genes are TRBV7-6 and TRBJ2-1; D not resolved. This CDR3 has 13 residues. CDR1 and CDR2 from the germline V gene are SGHVS and FNYEAQ. V gave up 2 bases and J gave up 5 bases, with 7 bases separating them. The DNA of the CDR3 is TGTGCCAGCAGCTTAAGCATAAACAATGAGCAGTTCTTC. Translation gives CASSLSINNEQFF.

The V call is TRBV4-1, the J call TRBJ2-7, with D perhaps matching TRBD1 or TRBD2 (5 bases each). V dropped 1 base and J dropped 2 bases, with 9 bases sitting between them. CDR3 length: 14 amino acids. CDR1 and CDR2 (germline): MGHRA, YSYEKL. The CDR3 spells CASSQGDLTYEQYF. The CDR3 bases are TGCGCCAGCAGCCAAGGGGACCTCACCTACGAGCAGTACTTC.

The chain is built from TRBV2 and TRBJ2-7; D is ambiguous. The CDR3 extends over 14 amino acids. Trimming stripped 3 bases from V and 2 bases from J, with 11 bases between. Germline CDR1 and CDR2: SNHLY and FYNNEI. The CDR3: CASSDTHSPYEQYF. The DNA for the CDR3 is TGTGCCAGCAGTGACACCCACTCCCCCTACGAGCAGTACTTC.

This clone was counted between two and nine times. The V gene is TRBV27, the J gene TRBJ1-2; D may be TRBD1 (6 bases). This CDR3 comprises 14 residues. V gave up 5 bases and J gave up 0 bases, with 10 bases separating them. CDR1 is MNHEY and CDR2 is SMNVEV in the germline V gene (reference sequence). The CDR3 loop reads CASSTGTTNYGYTF. The CDR3 nucleotides are TGTGCCAGCAGTACAGGGACCACTAACTATGGCTACACCTTC.

This rearrangement joins TRBV27 to TRBJ2-7; no clear D. Trimming stripped 7 bases from V and 2 bases from J, with 12 bases between. This CDR3 comprises 13 residues. Germline values: CDR1 MNHEY, CDR2 SMNVEV (reference sequence). The CDR3 bases are TGTGCCAGCATCCCCCTGTGGGCCTACGAGCAGTACTTC. It specifies CASIPLWAYEQYF.

The V gene is TRBV14, the J gene TRBJ2-5; 12 bases map to TRBD2. V lost 1 base to trimming and J lost 5 bases; unmatched junction nucleotides: 11. Germline V gene sequence: CDR1 SGHDN, CDR2 FVKESK. This CDR3 spans 18 amino acids. CDR3: CASSQGWWTSGTRETQYF. CDR3 nucleotide sequence: TGTGCCAGCAGCCAAGGCTGGTGGACTAGCGGGACTCGGGAGACCCAGTACTTC.

The V and J genes are TRBV6-5 and TRBJ2-7; TRBD1 aligns across 7 bases. Germline CDR1 and CDR2: MNHEY and SVGAGI. With 5 bases clipped from V and 2 bases from J, the junction kept 3 bases outside the gene matches. This CDR3 spans 13 amino acids. The CDR3 spells CASSADRAYEQYF. The CDR3 coding sequence is TGTGCCAGCAGTGCCGACAGGGCCTACGAGCAGTACTTC.

V gene TRBV7-9 combines with J gene TRBJ2-1; D is unresolved. V shed 6 bases and J shed 6 bases, with 6 bases lying between them. The germline V gene has CDR1 SEHNR and CDR2 FQNEAQ (reference sequence). The CDR3 extends over 11 amino acids. The CDR3 DNA is TGTGCCAGCAGGTTCGGCAATGAGCAGTTCTTC. Its protein is CASRFGNEQFF.

The rearrangement links TRBV18 to TRBJ2-3, with D unclear. V was cut by 5 bases and J by 5 bases, with 8 bases left in between. Germline CDR1 is KGHSH and CDR2 is LQKENI. CDR3 length: 12 residues. DNA of the CDR3: TGTGCCAGCTCAGAGGTTGTAGATACGCAGTATTTT. Translating it yields CASSEVVDTQYF.

This sequence joins TRBV29-1 and TRBJ2-1, with D possibly TRBD1 on 6 matching bases. The CDR3 has 13 amino acids. Trimming stripped 8 bases from V and 7 bases from J, with 18 bases between. CDR1 SQVTM and CDR2 ANQGSEA come from the germline V gene. CDR3: CSIRTVGSNEQFF. The CDR3 nucleotides are TGCAGCATAAGGACAGTGGGATCTAATGAGCAGTTCTTC.

Only one count was recorded for this clone. The chain uses TRBV7-9 and TRBJ2-2; D is unresolved. Germline CDR1 and CDR2: SEHNR and FQNEAQ (reference sequence). Trimming cost V 4 bases and J 0 bases, with 6 bases left between them. The CDR3 spans 14 residues. The CDR3 nucleotides read TGTGCCAGCAGCTCTCTGGCGAACACCGGGGAGCTGTTTTTT. Residues: CASSSLANTGELFF.

The V call is TRBV28, the J call TRBJ2-5; D gene uncertain. V gave up 3 bases and J gave up 1 base, with 6 bases separating them. Germline-derived CDR1 and CDR2 are MDHEN and SYDVKM. The CDR3 covers 13 residues. The CDR3 here is CASSFQSQETQYF. The CDR3 nucleotides are TGTGCCAGCAGTTTCCAGTCCCAAGAGACCCAGTACTTC.